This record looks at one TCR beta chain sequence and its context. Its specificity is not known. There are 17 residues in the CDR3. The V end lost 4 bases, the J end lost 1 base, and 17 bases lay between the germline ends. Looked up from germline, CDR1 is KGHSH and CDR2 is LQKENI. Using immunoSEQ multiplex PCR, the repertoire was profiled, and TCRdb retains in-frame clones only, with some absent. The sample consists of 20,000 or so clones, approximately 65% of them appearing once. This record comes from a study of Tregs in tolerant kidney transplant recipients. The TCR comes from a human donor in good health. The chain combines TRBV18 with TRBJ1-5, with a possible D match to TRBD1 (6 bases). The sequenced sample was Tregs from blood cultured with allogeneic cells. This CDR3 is CASSRTEGHPSNQPQHF. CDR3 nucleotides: TGTGCCAGCTCACGGACGGAGGGACACCCAAGCAATCAGCCCCAGCATTTT.